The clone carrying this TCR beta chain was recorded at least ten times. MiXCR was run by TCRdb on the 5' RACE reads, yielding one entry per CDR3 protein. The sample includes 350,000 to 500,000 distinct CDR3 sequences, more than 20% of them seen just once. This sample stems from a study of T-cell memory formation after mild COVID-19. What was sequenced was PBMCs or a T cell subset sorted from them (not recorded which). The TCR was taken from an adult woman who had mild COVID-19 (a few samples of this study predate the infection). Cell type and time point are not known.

CDR3 DNA: TGTGCCAGCACCGAGTGGGCCACCTACGAGCAGTACTTC. Translated, it gives CASTEWATYEQYF. V gene TRBV7-2 combines with J gene TRBJ2-7; no definite D call. Deletions cut 7 bases from V and 2 bases from J, with 12 bases between. This CDR3 has 13 amino acids. Germline lookup yields CDR1 SGHTA and CDR2 FQGNSA.